The clone carrying this TCR beta chain was seen many times. The antigen remains undetermined. Trimming took off 6 bases at V and 4 bases at J, with 12 bases between the two ends. The CDR3 has 13 amino acids. Germline CDR1 LGHDT, CDR2 YNNKEL (reference sequence). The data were obtained in a study of neurological immune-mediated disorders. Overall study results and limits: Multiple sclerosis, the disease with the least TCR clonal expansion, fell below healthy controls, whereas HTLV-1-associated myelopathy showed the most.

TCRdb independently ran MiXCR on the 5' RACE reads; one entry per CDR3 protein. This table has fewer than 80,000 distinct CDR3 sequences, under 5.5% appearing once. The sequencing sample was made of PBMCs. The V and J genes are TRBV3-1 and TRBJ2-5; no clear D. This TCR came from a woman between 45 and 60 years old with multiple sclerosis. In DNA, the CDR3 is TGTGCCAGCAGTCGCTTCGGTGGAGAGACCCAGTACTTC. It is translated as CASSRFGGETQYF.